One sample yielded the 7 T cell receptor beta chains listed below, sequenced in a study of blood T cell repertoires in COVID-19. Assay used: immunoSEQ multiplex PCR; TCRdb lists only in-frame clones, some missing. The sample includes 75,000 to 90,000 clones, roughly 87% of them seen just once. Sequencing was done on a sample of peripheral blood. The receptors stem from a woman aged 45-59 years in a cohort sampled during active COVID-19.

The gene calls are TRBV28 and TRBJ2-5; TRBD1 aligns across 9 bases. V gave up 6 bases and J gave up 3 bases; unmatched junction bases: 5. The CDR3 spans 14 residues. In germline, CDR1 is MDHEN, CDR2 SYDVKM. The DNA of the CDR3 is TGTGCCAGCAGAACAGGGGGCCTCGAAGAGACCCAGTACTTC. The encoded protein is CASRTGGLEETQYF.

CDR3 nucleotide sequence: TGTGCCTGGAGTGTACTAGGAAGGGAGACCTACAATGAGCAGTTCTTC. Translating it yields CAWSVLGRETYNEQFF. The chain combines TRBV30 with TRBJ2-1; D might be TRBD2 (5 bases). This CDR3 has 16 residues. CDR1 is GTSNPN and CDR2 is SVGIG in the germline V gene (reference sequence). V was cut by 0 bases and J by 2 bases, with 14 bases left in between.

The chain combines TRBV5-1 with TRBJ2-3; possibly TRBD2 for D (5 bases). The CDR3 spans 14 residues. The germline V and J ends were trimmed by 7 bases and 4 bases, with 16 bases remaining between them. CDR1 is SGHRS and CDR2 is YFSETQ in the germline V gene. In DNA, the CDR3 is TGCGCCAGCGCCCCGAGGGCAGGAGCAGATACGCAGTATTTT. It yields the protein CASAPRAGADTQYF.

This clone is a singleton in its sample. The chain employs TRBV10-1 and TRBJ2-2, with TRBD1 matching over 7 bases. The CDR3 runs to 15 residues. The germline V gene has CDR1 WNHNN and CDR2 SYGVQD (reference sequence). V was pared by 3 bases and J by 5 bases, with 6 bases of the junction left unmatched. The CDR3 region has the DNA TGCGCCAGCAGTGAAAACAGGGGCGGAACCGGGGAGCTGTTTTTT. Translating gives CASSENRGGTGELFF.

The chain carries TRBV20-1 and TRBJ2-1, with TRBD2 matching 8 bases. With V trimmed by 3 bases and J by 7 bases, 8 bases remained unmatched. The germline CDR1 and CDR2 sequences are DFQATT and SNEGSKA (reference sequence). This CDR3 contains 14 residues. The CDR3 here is CSASSAGGRNEQFF. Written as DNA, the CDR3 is TGCAGTGCTAGTAGCGCGGGAGGTAGGAATGAGCAGTTCTTC.

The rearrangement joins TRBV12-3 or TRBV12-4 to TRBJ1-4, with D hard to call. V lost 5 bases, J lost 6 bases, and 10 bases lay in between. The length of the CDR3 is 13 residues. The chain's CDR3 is CASSTDEDEKLFF. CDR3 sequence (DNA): TGTGCCAGCAGTACCGACGAGGATGAAAAACTGTTTTTT.

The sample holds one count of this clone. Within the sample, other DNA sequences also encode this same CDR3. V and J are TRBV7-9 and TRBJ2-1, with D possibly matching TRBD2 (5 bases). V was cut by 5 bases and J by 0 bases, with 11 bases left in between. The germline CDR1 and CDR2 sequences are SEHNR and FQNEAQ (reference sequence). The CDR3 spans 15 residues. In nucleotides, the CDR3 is TGTGCCAGCAGCCCCAGCGGTAGCTCCTACAATGAGCAGTTCTTC. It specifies CASSPSGSSYNEQFF.